The rows below give T cell receptor beta chains drawn from one sample of a study of vaccination and CD4 T cells after COVID-19. One entry per CDR3 protein, called by TCRdb with MiXCR from the PCR reads. This sample has tens of thousands of distinct CDR3 sequences, with approximately 49% found just once. Sample: CD4+ T cells from blood, taken about 7 months after SARS-CoV-2 vaccination. These receptors were taken from a human donor who had recovered from COVID-19. Both conserved end residues are part of each CDR3. D genes are given only for firm matches. Size tells how often a clone was seen (once, few, many) or the class of an expanded clone, and some rows leave it out.

v_call	d_call	clone_size	j_call	cdr3_length	cdr3_aa	cdr3_nt
TRBV7-2	TRBD2	few	TRBJ2-1	16	CASSLGLAVSYNEQFF	TGTGCCAGCAGCCTCGGACTAGCGGTCTCCTACAATGAGCAGTTCTTC
TRBV20-1	-	-	TRBJ2-3	15	CSAIVGVASSDTQYF	TGCAGTGCTATCGTCGGGGTAGCGAGTTCAGATACGCAGTATTTT
TRBV6-2/TRBV6-3	-	-	TRBJ2-2	15	CASSYGPGAGGELFF	TGTGCCAGCAGCTACGGGCCAGGGGCCGGCGGGGAGCTGTTTTTT
TRBV6-5	TRBD2	-	TRBJ2-7	14	CASSSGGSFYEQYF	TGTGCCAGCAGTTCAGGCGGGAGTTTTTACGAGCAGTACTTC
TRBV6-1	-	-	TRBJ2-1	12	CASSLSGDEQFF	TGTGCCAGCAGCCTATCGGGTGATGAGCAGTTCTTC
TRBV28	-	-	TRBJ2-7	15	CASSLWKTGFYEQYF	TGTGCCAGCAGTTTATGGAAAACGGGGTTCTACGAGCAGTACTTC
TRBV4-2	-	once	TRBJ1-5	14	CASSHLASNQPQHF	TGTGCCAGCAGCCACTTGGCCAGCAATCAGCCCCAGCATTTT
TRBV20-1	-	-	TRBJ2-2	23	CSARETGPRYASGRSRRTGELFF	TGCAGTGCTAGGGAGACAGGGCCTCGCTATGCTAGCGGACGTTCCCGTAGGACCGGGGAGCTGTTTTTT
TRBV19	TRBD2	few	TRBJ2-7	15	CASSRDYTGSYEQYF	TGTGCCAGTAGCAGGGACTACACCGGCTCCTACGAGCAGTACTTC
TRBV6-4	-	-	TRBJ2-2	14	CASSVSGVGGELFF	TGTGCCAGCAGTGTAAGCGGAGTAGGCGGGGAGCTGTTTTTT
TRBV20-1	-	-	TRBJ1-2	10	CSATREGYTF	TGCAGTGCCACCAGGGAGGGCTACACCTTC
TRBV28	-	-	TRBJ2-5	14	CASRGHLNQETQYF	TGTGCCAGCAGAGGGCATCTGAACCAAGAGACCCAGTACTTC
TRBV7-2	-	few	TRBJ1-1	12	CASGISNTEAFF	TGTGCCAGCGGGATATCAAACACTGAAGCTTTCTTT
TRBV7-2	TRBD2	few	TRBJ2-3	19	CASSPGTSGIHVVTDTQYF	TGTGCCAGCAGTCCAGGGACTAGCGGGATCCACGTCGTGACAGATACGCAGTATTTT
TRBV6-5	-	-	TRBJ2-1	12	CASSYSYNEQFF	TGTGCCAGCAGTTACAGTTACAATGAGCAGTTCTTC
TRBV28	-	once	TRBJ1-5	14	CASSFWGGNQPQHF	TGTGCCAGCAGTTTTTGGGGGGGGAATCAGCCCCAGCATTTT
TRBV7-8	-	-	TRBJ2-3	16	CASSLLSRLGTDTQYF	TGTGCCAGCAGCTTATTATCCCGATTGGGGACAGATACGCAGTATTTT
TRBV7-9	TRBD2	once	TRBJ2-2	17	CASSHPAAGEYTGELFF	TGTGCCAGCAGCCACCCTGCAGCGGGAGAATACACCGGGGAGCTGTTTTTT
TRBV19	-	-	TRBJ2-7	14	CASSPNLNSYEQYF	TGTGCCAGTAGTCCGAATCTGAACAGCTACGAGCAGTACTTC
TRBV7-9	TRBD1	few	TRBJ2-2	14	CASSILTGGRELFF	TGTGCCAGCAGCATACTGACAGGGGGGCGGGAGCTGTTTTTT
TRBV7-9	-	-	TRBJ1-1	12	CASSNSNTEAFF	TGTGCCAGCAGCAACAGTAACACTGAAGCTTTCTTT
TRBV6-5	TRBD2	once	TRBJ2-2	17	CASSYDSGRAKTGELFF	TGTGCCAGCAGTTATGATAGCGGGAGGGCCAAGACCGGGGAGCTGTTTTTT
TRBV7-2	-	-	TRBJ1-6	16	CASSLVFGRVDSPLHF	TGTGCCAGCAGCTTAGTCTTCGGCAGGGTAGATTCACCCCTCCACTTT
TRBV28	TRBD1	few	TRBJ1-2	13	CASSLTGGYGYTF	TGTGCCAGCAGTCTGACAGGGGGCTATGGCTACACCTTC
TRBV28	-	-	TRBJ2-1	14	CASSAGDYYNEQFF	TGTGCCAGCTCCGCAGGGGACTACTACAATGAGCAGTTCTTC
TRBV29-1	-	once	TRBJ1-1	13	CSVEESGGTEAFF	TGCAGCGTTGAAGAAAGCGGAGGCACTGAAGCTTTCTTT
TRBV7-8	TRBD2	-	TRBJ2-1	19	CASSLDRTSGRPTYNEQFF	TGTGCCAGCAGCTTAGATAGGACTAGCGGGAGGCCCACCTACAATGAGCAGTTCTTC
TRBV19	TRBD1	-	TRBJ2-1	14	CASDAGTAYNEQFF	TGTGCCAGCGATGCAGGGACAGCATACAATGAGCAGTTCTTC
TRBV6-5	-	-	TRBJ2-3	13	CASSYYATDTQYF	TGTGCCAGCAGTTATTACGCTACAGATACGCAGTATTTT
TRBV6-1	-	-	TRBJ2-2	12	CAGRRNTGELFF	TGTGCCGGAAGGAGGAACACCGGGGAGCTGTTTTTT
TRBV15	-	-	TRBJ2-1	15	CATRGVGGAYNEQFF	TGTGCCACCAGGGGGGTAGGGGGTGCCTACAATGAGCAGTTCTTC
TRBV20-1	-	few	TRBJ1-5	12	CSASTGDQPQHF	TGCAGTGCTAGTACGGGCGATCAGCCCCAGCATTTT
TRBV19	-	-	TRBJ2-1	14	CASSFGQHLGGQFF	TGTGCCAGTAGTTTCGGACAGCATTTAGGTGGGCAGTTCTTC
TRBV7-9	-	few	TRBJ2-5	14	CASSLGGRQETQYF	TGTGCCAGCAGCTTAGGCGGGCGGCAAGAGACCCAGTACTTC
TRBV6-5	TRBD2	-	TRBJ2-1	14	CASSSSGRVNEQFF	TGTGCCAGCAGTTCCAGCGGGAGGGTGAATGAGCAGTTCTTC
TRBV19	-	-	TRBJ2-3	10	CASSIDTQYF	TGTGCCAGTAGTATAGATACGCAGTATTTT
TRBV10-1	TRBD1	-	TRBJ2-2	16	CASSGNGQGNTGELFF	TGCGCCAGCAGTGGGAATGGACAGGGGAACACCGGGGAGCTGTTTTTT
TRBV20-1	TRBD2	-	TRBJ2-1	14	CSARLSGRHNEQFF	TGCAGTGCTAGATTAAGCGGGAGGCACAATGAGCAGTTCTTC
TRBV20-1	TRBD1	few	TRBJ1-1	17	CSARDRQGSVMNTEAFF	TGCAGTGCTAGAGATCGACAGGGTTCGGTTATGAACACTGAAGCTTTCTTT
TRBV6-2/TRBV6-3	-	-	TRBJ2-3	14	CASSSGYNPDTQYF	TGTGCCAGCAGTTCGGGGTATAACCCCGATACGCAGTATTTT
TRBV20-1	-	-	TRBJ1-2	10	CSASSDGYTF	TGCAGTGCTAGTTCGGATGGCTACACCTTC
TRBV28	TRBD2	-	TRBJ2-3	16	CASSFGGGGFTDTQYF	TGTGCCAGCAGTTTCGGGGGGGGAGGTTTCACAGATACGCAGTATTTT
TRBV4-1	-	few	TRBJ1-2	17	CASSQSRTAQGHYGYTF	TGCGCCAGCAGCCAATCTAGAACGGCGCAAGGGCACTATGGCTACACCTTC
TRBV7-2	-	-	TRBJ2-7	11	CASSFMDEQYF	TGTGCCAGCAGCTTTATGGACGAGCAGTACTTC
TRBV20-1	TRBD1	-	TRBJ2-5	13	CSAPLTGEETQYF	TGCAGTGCTCCCCTGACAGGGGAGGAGACCCAGTACTTC
TRBV7-9	-	-	TRBJ2-2	10	CASRAGELFF	TGTGCCAGCCGGGCCGGGGAGCTGTTTTTT